The clone carrying this T cell receptor beta chain was picked up a small number of times. Antigen unknown. The data originate from a study of CD8 T cells in ankylosing spondylitis. Findings and caveats of the study: Disease-linked clones proved CD8+ and comparatively uncommon in peripheral blood. Reports of some motif variants in reactive arthritis synovial fluid and blood predate this one. Disease-linked clones were reportedly significantly enriched in matched ankylosing spondylitis synovial fluid. Blood of patients with ankylosing spondylitis appeared to be characterized by a TCR beta motif of several highly homologous variants.

A single record per CDR3 protein comes from TCRdb applying MiXCR to the 5' RACE reads. The repertoire includes about 700,000 distinct CDR3 sequences, over 15% of them detected once, and roughly a fifth sits in the top ten. Germline V gene sequence: CDR1 MNHEY, CDR2 SMNVEV (reference sequence). The V and J ends lost 6 bases and 4 bases respectively, with 19 bases between them. This CDR3 is 16 amino acids long. The receptor's source is a male donor with ankylosing spondylitis. The material sequenced was blood, either unsorted or a sorted T cell fraction (not recorded which). The V gene is TRBV27, the J gene TRBJ2-1; D is perhaps TRBD1 or TRBD2 (5 bases each). The CDR3 reads CASSPGAGNVYNEQFF. DNA for the CDR3: TGTGCCAGCAGCCCCGGGGCAGGGAACGTTTACAATGAGCAGTTCTTC.